The source of this TCR beta chain is a study of cytomegalovirus exposure and HLA in healthy donors. CDR3 length equals 15 residues. The V end lost 4 bases, the J end lost 4 bases, and 16 bases lay between the germline ends. CDR1 and CDR2 (germline): SGDLS, YYNGEE. Some clones are missing from TCRdb's copy, which holds only in-frame ones; the method was immunoSEQ multiplex PCR. The table includes about 78,000 clones, 95% to 97% detected once. The chain recombines TRBV9 with TRBJ2-3, with a possible D match to TRBD2 (6 bases). This receptor was identified in a man in his late teens or twenties in good health and CMV-seropositive. Sequencing was carried out using PBMCs. The CDR3 is CASSPRGGSADTQYF. DNA for the CDR3: TGTGCCAGCAGCCCCCGAGGAGGGAGTGCAGATACGCAGTATTTT.